Detailed here is one T cell receptor (beta chain). With V trimmed by 2 bases and J by 4 bases, 3 bases remained unmatched. The germline gives CDR1 MGHRA, CDR2 YSYEKL. CDR3 length: 16 amino acids. These data are taken from a study of Ad26.COV2.S vaccination and SARS-CoV-2 variants. TCRdb's copy holds only in-frame clones and misses some; the assay was immunoSEQ multiplex PCR. The data contain 440,000 or so clones, about 90% of them singletons. Regarding treatment: about 20 received Ad26.COV2.S at low or high dose, single or two shots; 5 received placebo; per-sample allocation not given. Day 63 following the first vaccine or placebo injection was when the samples were taken.

The source material was peripheral blood, sampled in a trial of Ad26.COV2.S vaccine versus placebo. The sequence came from a person aged 18-65 years who received the Ad26.COV2.S COVID-19 vaccine or a placebo. The V and J genes are TRBV4-1 and TRBJ1-5; 12 bases map to TRBD1. CDR3 residues: CASSQLGQGANQPQHF. For the CDR3, the DNA is TGCGCCAGCAGCCAACTGGGACAGGGGGCGAATCAGCCCCAGCATTTT.